The 29 T cell receptor beta chains given below trace back to one sample, sequenced in a study of cytomegalovirus exposure and HLA in healthy donors. In the PCR, 60 Vbeta and 13 Jbeta primers were used. Sequencing was performed with immunoSEQ multiplex PCR; in TCRdb, only in-frame clones are kept and a portion is missing. The sample consists of roughly 180,000 clones, just over 75% of them appearing once. Sample: PBMCs. The origin of the receptors is a woman younger than 45 in good health and CMV-seropositive.

The chain carries TRBV7-2 and TRBJ2-7, with a possible D match to TRBD2 (5 bases). The CDR3 has 14 amino acids. Per the germline V gene, CDR1 is SGHTA and CDR2 is FQGNSA. V shed 1 base and J shed 3 bases, with 10 bases lying between them. The CDR3 nucleotides are TGTGCCAGCAGCTTAGAGGGAGCCTTCTACGAGCAGTACTTC. Translation gives CASSLEGAFYEQYF. Combining the CDR3 with reference TRBV7-2 and TRBJ2-7 gives the whole variable domain GAGVSQSPSNKVTEKGKDVELRCDPISGHTALYWYRQSLGQGLEFLIYFQGNSAPDKSGLPSDRFSAERTGGSVSTLTIQRTQQEDSAVYLCASSLEGAFYEQYFGPGTRLTVT.

J is TRBJ1-5 and V is TRBV28; D is unclear. V was shortened by 3 bases and J by 3 bases, with 12 bases between the two germline ends. The CDR3 spans 15 residues. Germline V lookup: CDR1 MDHEN, CDR2 SYDVKM. The CDR3 sequence: CASSFLDGDNQPQHF. DNA for the CDR3: TGTGCCAGCAGTTTCCTAGACGGTGACAATCAGCCCCAGCATTTT.

The chain recombines TRBV6-5 with TRBJ2-4; D is perhaps TRBD1 (6 bases). The CDR3 covers 13 residues. Between the trimmed V and J ends, which lost 4 bases and 4 bases, there was a span of 8 bases. Germline CDR1 is MNHEY and CDR2 is SVGAGI. In nucleotides, the CDR3 is TGTGCCAGCAGTTCCCAGGGGAAAAACATTCAGTACTTC. It specifies CASSSQGKNIQYF.

This clone was seen repeatedly, ten times or more. This chain joins TRBV25-1 and TRBJ1-4; 7 bases match TRBD1. The CDR3 is 14 residues long. Unmatched junction bases numbered 4, after V lost 2 bases and J lost 7 bases. Per germline, CDR1 MGHDK and CDR2 SYGVNS. The CDR3 coding sequence is TGTGCCAGCAGTGAAGGGGACAGAGGTGAAAAACTGTTTTTT. Translated, it gives CASSEGDRGEKLFF.

The chain has TRBV5-6 and TRBJ2-4; D is unclear. The CDR3 sequence is 15 residues long. Trimming cost V 0 bases and J 0 bases, with 7 bases left between them. In germline, CDR1 is SGHDT, CDR2 YYEEEE. DNA for the CDR3: TGTGCCAGCAGCTTGGACAGCATAGCCAAAAACATTCAGTACTTC. Translated, it gives CASSLDSIAKNIQYF.

This chain uses TRBV19 with TRBJ1-4; tentatively, D is TRBD1 (5 bases). This CDR3 has 14 residues. Germline CDR1 reads LNHDA; CDR2 reads SQIVND (reference sequence). V lost 10 bases and J 3 bases, leaving 15 bases between the germline ends. CDR3 amino acids: CATNTGLSNEKLFF. As DNA, the CDR3 is TGTGCCACCAACACAGGCCTATCTAATGAAAAACTGTTTTTT.

The genes are TRBV5-1 and TRBJ2-5, with 9 bases lining up with TRBD1. This CDR3 region has 15 residues. Germline V CDR1 and CDR2: SGHRS, YFSETQ. The V gene end was trimmed by 4 bases and the J gene end by 4 bases; junction bases not matched to a gene: 8. The CDR3 DNA follows: TGCGCCAGCAGCCCGGGGGACAGGGCGAGAGAGACCCAGTACTTC. Translated: CASSPGDRARETQYF.

The gene calls are TRBV9 and TRBJ2-1; possibly TRBD2 for D (7 bases). Looked up from germline, CDR1 is SGDLS and CDR2 is YYNGEE. The CDR3 covers 16 residues. The ends were cut back, 4 bases at V and 0 bases at J, with 14 bases in the middle. The CDR3 DNA sequence: TGTGCCAGCAGCAACGAGGGGGGGAGCTCCTACAATGAGCAGTTCTTC. It specifies CASSNEGGSSYNEQFF.

V usage is TRBV5-1 and J usage is TRBJ2-7; unclear D gene. Germline CDR1 is SGHRS and CDR2 is YFSETQ. This CDR3 spans 13 amino acids. V was shortened by 4 bases and J by 4 bases, with 12 bases between the two germline ends. CDR3 in amino acids: CASSRDTQYEQYF. CDR3 DNA sequence: TGCGCCAGCAGCCGTGATACGCAGTACGAGCAGTACTTC.

The V call is TRBV21-1, the J call TRBJ2-1; the table's D call of TRBD2 was not tested on the DNA. TRBV21-1 is listed as a pseudogene. The CDR3 totals 16 residues. The CDR3 nucleotides read TGTGCCAGCAGCCCTTGGGGACTAGCGGCCGTCAATGAGCAGTTCTTC. Translation gives CASSPWGLAAVNEQFF.

The chain carries TRBV14 and TRBJ2-2; D perhaps matches TRBD1 (6 bases). With 3 bases removed from V and 0 bases from J, the gap between germline ends came to 11 bases. Germline CDR1 is SGHDN and CDR2 is FVKESK. The CDR3 sequence is 16 residues long. The CDR3 bases are TGTGCCAGCAGCCACGGACAGTCAACGAACACCGGGGAGCTGTTTTTT. It translates to CASSHGQSTNTGELFF.

The rearrangement links TRBV6-5 to TRBJ2-7; 7 bases are a match to TRBD2. Germline CDR1 and CDR2: MNHEY and SVGAGI. The CDR3 runs to 13 residues. The J segment lost 3 bases and the V segment lost 7 bases, leaving 6 bases of the junction unmatched. This CDR3 reads CASKSLADYEQYF. CDR3 sequence (DNA): TGTGCCAGCAAGTCCCTAGCGGACTACGAGCAGTACTTC.

The chain links TRBV28 to TRBJ2-2; 10 nucleotides match TRBD2. The germline gives CDR1 MDHEN, CDR2 SYDVKM. Trimming removed 2 bases from V and 1 base from J; junction bases left unmatched: 10. This CDR3 is built from 19 residues. The chain's CDR3 is CASSLLAGAAMGNTGELFF. CDR3 nucleotides: TGTGCCAGCAGTTTACTAGCGGGAGCGGCAATGGGGAACACCGGGGAGCTGTTTTTT. Looking up the rest from reference TRBV28 and TRBJ2-2 gives the full variable domain: DVKVTQSSRYLVKRTGEKVFLECVQDMDHENMFWYRQDPGLGLRLIYFSYDVKMKEKGDIPEGYSVSREKKERFSLILESASTNQTSMYLCASSLLAGAAMGNTGELFFGEGSRLTVL.

The chain uses TRBV11-3 and TRBJ2-1, with D tentatively TRBD2 (6 bases). There are 15 residues in the CDR3. Germline values: CDR1 SGHNT, CDR2 YENEEA. V was cut by 5 bases and J by 9 bases, with 20 bases left in between. The CDR3 nucleotides read TGTGCCAGCAGCATAGCCGGGACTTCGTTGGGTGAGCAGTTCTTC. Translation: CASSIAGTSLGEQFF.

The chain links TRBV27 to TRBJ1-1; 8 nucleotides match TRBD1. CDR3 length: 14 amino acids. Germline CDR1 and CDR2: MNHEY and SMNVEV (reference sequence). Trimming took 5 bases from V and 5 from J; bases not matched to a gene: 7. The CDR3 loop is CASSLGQGGTEAFF. CDR3 sequence (DNA): TGTGCCAGCAGTCTAGGACAGGGTGGGACTGAAGCTTTCTTT.

V gene TRBV5-1 combines with J gene TRBJ2-3; D unclear. Looked up from germline, CDR1 is SGHRS and CDR2 is YFSETQ. Trimming shortened V by 4 bases and J by 2 bases, and 14 bases separated the two germline ends. This CDR3 is built from 15 residues. The CDR3 loop is CASSPGFTDTDTQYF. DNA of the CDR3: TGCGCCAGCAGCCCGGGTTTCACTGACACAGATACGCAGTATTTT.

The chain couples TRBV28 to TRBJ2-2, with 10 bases that match TRBD2. Losses at the gene ends were 4 bases for V and 6 bases for J; bases not matched to a gene: 8. The CDR3 consists of 16 residues. The germline CDR1 and CDR2 sequences are MDHEN and SYDVKM. The CDR3, as DNA: TGTGCCAGCAGTTCCTTTAGCGGGAGGACCCCCGGGGAGCTGTTTTTT. Translated: CASSSFSGRTPGELFF.

The CDR3 loop is CASSYTGQGGTEAFF. DNA for the CDR3: TGTGCCAGCAGTTACACGGGACAGGGGGGCACTGAAGCTTTCTTT. The chain uses TRBV6-5 and TRBJ1-1; 11 bases are a match to TRBD1. The germline V gene has CDR1 MNHEY and CDR2 SVGAGI. V shed 2 bases and J 4 bases; nucleotides not matched to a gene: 3. The CDR3 totals 15 residues.

The chain links TRBV11-3 to TRBJ2-1; maybe TRBD2 (6 bases). Germline V lookup: CDR1 SGHNT, CDR2 YENEEA. The CDR3 length is 15 residues. Deletions cut 8 bases from V and 2 bases from J, with 16 bases between. Here the CDR3 reads CASSPELATYNEQFF. The CDR3 region has the DNA TGTGCCAGCTCCCCGGAGCTAGCGACCTACAATGAGCAGTTCTTC.

This clone appeared a single time. This chain links TRBV18 with TRBJ1-3; D remains unclear. Germline CDR1 and CDR2: KGHSH and LQKENI. The CDR3 consists of 13 residues. Between the trimmed V and J ends, which lost 6 bases and 2 bases, there was a span of 8 bases. In DNA form, the CDR3 reads TGTGCCAGCTCCCCTGGGCCTGGAAACACCATATATTTT. This codes for CASSPGPGNTIYF.

The gene calls are TRBV10-3 and TRBJ2-3; the match to TRBD2 covers 9 bases. Germline V lookup: CDR1 ENHRY, CDR2 SYGVKD. The V gene end was trimmed by 4 bases and the J gene end by 2 bases; junction bases not matched to a gene: 19. This CDR3 comprises 20 residues. CDR3 protein: CAISGFGEAGGRGSTDTQYF. CDR3 DNA: TGTGCCATCAGTGGGTTTGGAGAAGCGGGAGGCCGAGGCTCCACAGATACGCAGTATTTT.

This rearrangement joins TRBV19 to TRBJ2-7; 9 bases are a match to TRBD1. In germline, CDR1 is LNHDA, CDR2 SQIVND (reference sequence). The CDR3 spans 15 residues. The V gene end was trimmed by 4 bases and the J gene end by 2 bases; junction bases not matched to a gene: 6. The CDR3 DNA follows: TGTGCCAGTAGTAAACAGGGGGCGGATGCCTACGAGCAGTACTTC. Its protein product is CASSKQGADAYEQYF.

The chain joins TRBV28 to TRBJ2-5; a possible D gene is TRBD2 (7 bases). V was pared by 5 bases and J by 5 bases, with 21 bases between. CDR3 length: 16 residues. Germline V CDR1 and CDR2: MDHEN, SYDVKM. The CDR3 loop reads CASSTSWDRGGETQYF. The DNA of the CDR3 is TGTGCCAGCAGTACCTCGTGGGATAGGGGGGGTGAGACCCAGTACTTC.

This clone was counted only a few times. The V call is TRBV6-4, the J call TRBJ2-1, with TRBD1 identical over 8 bases. The V gene's germline CDR1 is MRHNA and CDR2 SNTAGT. The CDR3 has 16 amino acids. Trimming took 0 bases from V and 4 from J; bases not matched to a gene: 5. The CDR3 region has the DNA TGTGCCAGCAGTGACTCGTCGACAGGGGCTTACAATGAGCAGTTCTTC. It is translated as CASSDSSTGAYNEQFF.

The gene calls are TRBV6-1 and TRBJ2-7; D is possibly TRBD1 (5 bases). The germline CDR1 and CDR2 sequences are MNHNS and SASEGT. Trimming took 2 bases from V and 0 from J, leaving 11 bases between them. This CDR3 comprises 15 residues. The CDR3 coding sequence is TGTGCCAGCAGTGAACAGACAGCCCGCTCCTACGAGCAGTACTTC. Its translation: CASSEQTARSYEQYF.

The CDR3 region has the DNA TGTGCCAGTAGTCTGCCGGGACTCTCCCCCTACAATGAGCAGTTCTTC. This codes for CASSLPGLSPYNEQFF. The gene calls are TRBV19 and TRBJ2-1, with D maybe TRBD2 (6 bases). The ends were cut back, 5 bases at V and 2 bases at J, with 16 bases in the middle. This CDR3 is built from 16 residues. CDR1 and CDR2 (germline): LNHDA, SQIVND (reference sequence).

The chain couples TRBV25-1 to TRBJ2-2; D ambiguous. V was pared by 7 bases and J by 0 bases, with 3 bases between. In germline, CDR1 is MGHDK, CDR2 SYGVNS. CDR3 size: 12 residues. As DNA, the CDR3 is TGTGCCAGCATAGCGAACACCGGGGAGCTGTTTTTT. This translates into CASIANTGELFF.

The chain joins TRBV4-1 to TRBJ1-2, with 7 bases fitting TRBD1. The CDR3 covers 14 residues. Germline trimming cut 8 bases from V and 0 bases from J; bases unmatched to any gene: 6. Germline V gives CDR1 MGHRA, CDR2 YSYEKL. The CDR3 DNA reads TGCGCCAGCCGTTATCAGGGGGCTAACTATGGCTACACCTTC. This gives the protein CASRYQGANYGYTF.

The chain uses TRBV13 and TRBJ2-1, with 10 positions matching TRBD2. The CDR3 has 15 residues. Germline CDR1 reads PRHDT; CDR2 reads FYEKMQ (reference sequence). V shed 0 bases and J 10 bases; nucleotides not matched to a gene: 6. The CDR3 is CASSLGRLAGEEQFF. Here the CDR3 DNA reads TGTGCCAGCAGCTTAGGTCGGCTAGCGGGAGAGGAGCAGTTCTTC.